These 9 T cell receptor beta chains originate from one sample sequenced in a study of blood T cell repertoires in COVID-19. TCRdb's table, derived via immunoSEQ multiplex PCR, lists solely in-frame clones and lacks some. The table records about 280,000 clones, around 89% of them present only once. The specimen was peripheral blood. Receptor source: a man aged 35 to 55 with acute or convalescent COVID-19.

This sequence joins TRBV9 and TRBJ1-1, with 7 bases fitting TRBD1. The CDR3 sequence is 15 residues long. Trimming cost V 4 bases and J 0 bases; bases outside gene matches: 6. Germline assignment: CDR1 SGDLS and CDR2 YYNGEE. The CDR3 spells CASSPQGMMNTEAFF. The CDR3 nucleotides read TGTGCCAGCAGCCCACAGGGGATGATGAACACTGAAGCTTTCTTT.

The CDR3 here is CASSYSKPSGELFF. CDR3 nucleotides: TGTGCCAGCAGTTACTCGAAGCCGTCAGGGGAGCTGTTTTTT. The chain recombines TRBV6-5 with TRBJ2-2; D is uncertain. Looked up from germline, CDR1 is MNHEY and CDR2 is SVGAGI. Trimming removed 0 bases at V and 8 bases at J, with 10 bases between. This CDR3 has 14 residues.

The rearrangement links TRBV18 to TRBJ1-6; 8 nucleotides agree with TRBD1. CDR1 is KGHSH, CDR2 LQKENI, per germline. V was pared by 5 bases and J by 10 bases, with 10 bases of the junction left unmatched. The CDR3 is 15 amino acids. In DNA form, the CDR3 reads TGTGCCAGCTCATCGACAGGGGAGAGAGGATCACCCCTCCACTTT. Its translation is CASSSTGERGSPLHF. Using reference TRBV18 and TRBJ1-6 for the parts outside the CDR3, the full variable domain is NAGVMQNPRHLVRRRGQEARLRCSPMKGHSHVYWYRQLPEEGLKFMVYLQKENIIDESGMPKERFSAEFPKEGPSILRIQQVVRGDSAAYFCASSSTGERGSPLHFGNGTRLTVT.

The sample holds one count of this clone. The chain is built from TRBV2 and TRBJ1-3; no clear D gene. With 11 bases removed from V and 0 bases from J, the gap between germline ends came to 11 bases. The CDR3 loop spans 13 amino acids. Germline V gene sequence: CDR1 SNHLY, CDR2 FYNNEI. The CDR3 loop is CAASEFSGNTIYF. The CDR3, as DNA: TGTGCCGCGTCCGAGTTCTCTGGAAACACCATATATTTT.

The genes are TRBV6-5 and TRBJ1-6, with a weak D call TRBD1 (5 bases). The CDR3 consists of 13 residues. The germline V gene encodes CDR1 MNHEY and CDR2 SVGAGI. The V end lost 10 bases, the J end lost 6 bases, and 13 bases lay between the germline ends. CDR3 in DNA: TGTGCCACTCATCCAGGGCTTAATTCACCCCTCCACTTT. It codes for CATHPGLNSPLHF.

V usage is TRBV3-1 (or the pseudogene TRBV3-2) and J usage is TRBJ1-6, with unresolved D. This CDR3 has 13 residues. Germline V gives CDR1 LGHDT, CDR2 YNNKEL (reference sequence). Trimming took off 2 bases at V and 10 bases at J, with 9 bases between the two ends. In DNA form, the CDR3 reads TGTGCCAGCAGCCAATCAGGAGGATCACCCCTCCACTTT. Protein product: CASSQSGGSPLHF.

The chain employs TRBV9 and TRBJ2-3, with TRBD2 matching over 10 bases. The J segment lost 1 base and the V segment lost 4 bases, leaving 9 bases of the junction unmatched. Germline V lookup: CDR1 SGDLS, CDR2 YYNGEE. This CDR3 contains 17 residues. The DNA of the CDR3 is TGTGCCAGCAGCCCCCAACGGCTAGCGGGGGGCACAGATACGCAGTATTTT. This sequence encodes CASSPQRLAGGTDTQYF.

This chain connects TRBV27 to TRBJ2-1, with 8 bases matching TRBD1. CDR3 size: 14 residues. Looked up from germline, CDR1 is MNHEY and CDR2 is SMNVEV (reference sequence). V shed 6 bases, J shed 8 bases, and the junction held 9 bases outside the gene matches. In DNA form, the CDR3 reads TGTGCCAGCAGCCATAGGACAGGGCTGGATGAGCAGTTCTTC. Protein product: CASSHRTGLDEQFF.

This chain uses TRBV25-1 with TRBJ1-2, with D perhaps TRBD1 (6 bases). In germline, CDR1 is MGHDK, CDR2 SYGVNS. The CDR3 loop spans 15 amino acids. Trimming left V 1 base short and J 4 bases short, with 13 bases between. The CDR3 spells CASSELAGEPYGYTF. The CDR3 DNA follows: TGTGCCAGCAGTGAATTGGCAGGGGAGCCCTATGGCTACACCTTC.